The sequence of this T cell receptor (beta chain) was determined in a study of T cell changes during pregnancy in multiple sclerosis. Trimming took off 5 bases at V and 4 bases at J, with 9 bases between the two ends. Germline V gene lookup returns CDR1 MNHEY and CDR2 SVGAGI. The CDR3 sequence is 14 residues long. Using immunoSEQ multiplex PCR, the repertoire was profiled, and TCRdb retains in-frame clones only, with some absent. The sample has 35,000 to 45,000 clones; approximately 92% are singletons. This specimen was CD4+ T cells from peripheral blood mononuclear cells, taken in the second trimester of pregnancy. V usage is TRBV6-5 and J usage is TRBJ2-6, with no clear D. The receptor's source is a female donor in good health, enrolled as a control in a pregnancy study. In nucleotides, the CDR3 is TGTGCCAGCAGTCGCACTCCCGGGGCCAACGTCCTGACTTTC. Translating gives CASSRTPGANVLTF.